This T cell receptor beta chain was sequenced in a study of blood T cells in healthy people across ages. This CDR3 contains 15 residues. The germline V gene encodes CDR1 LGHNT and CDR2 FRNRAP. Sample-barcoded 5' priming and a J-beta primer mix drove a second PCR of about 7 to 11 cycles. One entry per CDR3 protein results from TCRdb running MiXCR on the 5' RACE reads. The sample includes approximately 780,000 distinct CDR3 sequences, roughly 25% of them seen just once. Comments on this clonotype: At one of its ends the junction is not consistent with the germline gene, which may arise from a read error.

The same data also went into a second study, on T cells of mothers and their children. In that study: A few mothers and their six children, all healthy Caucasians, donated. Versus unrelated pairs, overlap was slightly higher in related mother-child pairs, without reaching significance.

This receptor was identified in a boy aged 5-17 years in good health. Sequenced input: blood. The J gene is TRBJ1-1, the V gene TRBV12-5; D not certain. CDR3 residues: CTSGLVADGNTEAFF. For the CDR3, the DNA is TGTACTAGTGGTTTGGTTGCAGATGGAAACACTGAAGCTTTCTTT.